The clone carrying this T cell receptor (beta chain) was seen a single time. This specimen comes from a study of blood T cell repertoires in COVID-19. Turning to the study itself: The United States, Italy and Spain were the sources of the acute and convalescent COVID-19 samples. PBMCs, B-cell-depleted T cells, or T cells were the source of the cDNA or gDNA that made up the material.

The length of the CDR3 is 14 residues. Trimming left V 6 bases short and J 2 bases short, with 13 bases between. Germline lookup yields CDR1 SNHLY and CDR2 FYNNEI. Per the study methods: Researchers report that nucleated cell counts were estimated from reference gene primer amplification. The method was immunoSEQ multiplex PCR; TCRdb's version includes in-frame clones alone and lacks a portion of them. V, J and clone size were drawn from that table, and D and trimming were deduced from the DNA. The sample lists 150,000 to 200,000 clones, 88% occurring once. Material for sequencing was peripheral blood. The sequence was collected from a human donor in a cohort sampled during active COVID-19. V usage is TRBV2 and J usage is TRBJ2-5; D might be TRBD2 (7 bases). Here the CDR3 reads CASRGGDGQETQYF. CDR3 nucleotides: TGTGCCAGCAGAGGGGGGGACGGGCAAGAGACCCAGTACTTC.